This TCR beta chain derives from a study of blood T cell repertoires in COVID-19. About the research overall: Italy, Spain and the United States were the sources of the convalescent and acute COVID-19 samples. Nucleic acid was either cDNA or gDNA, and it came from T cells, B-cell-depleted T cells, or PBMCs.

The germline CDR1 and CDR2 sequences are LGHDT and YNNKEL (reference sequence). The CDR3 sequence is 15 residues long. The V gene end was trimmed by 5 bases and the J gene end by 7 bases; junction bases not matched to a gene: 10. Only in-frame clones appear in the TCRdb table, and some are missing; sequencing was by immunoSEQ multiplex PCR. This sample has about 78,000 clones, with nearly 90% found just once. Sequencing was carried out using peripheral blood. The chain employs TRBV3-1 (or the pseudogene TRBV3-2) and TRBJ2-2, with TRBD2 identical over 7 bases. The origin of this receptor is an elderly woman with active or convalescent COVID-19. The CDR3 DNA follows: TGTGCCAGCAGCTACTGGGACTATCGAGGCGGGGAGCTGTTTTTT. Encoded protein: CASSYWDYRGGELFF.